This T cell receptor beta chain was recovered during a study of T cell repertoires in cytomegalovirus infection. Across the whole study: Public TCR beta signatures indicated both CMV infection and matching HLA type.

This clonotype occurred a few times. What it recognizes is unknown. MiXCR, run by TCRdb on the reads, gives a single entry per CDR3 protein. Of 300,000 or so distinct CDR3 sequences in the sample, around 25% were seen once. Germline V gene data show CDR1 as KGHDR and CDR2 as SFDVKD. Trimming took 6 bases from V and 5 from J, leaving 7 bases between them. The CDR3 contains 12 residues. The sequences come from cultured PBMCs, collected from culture after CMV antigen stimulation. The origin of this receptor is a human donor in good health (CMV status not recorded). Some clones in this sample may be carry-over from other donors' samples. The J gene is TRBJ2-1, the V gene TRBV24-1; D is undetermined. The CDR3, as DNA: TGTGCCACCAGTTATAAACACAATGAGCAGTTCTTC. This translates into CATSYKHNEQFF.